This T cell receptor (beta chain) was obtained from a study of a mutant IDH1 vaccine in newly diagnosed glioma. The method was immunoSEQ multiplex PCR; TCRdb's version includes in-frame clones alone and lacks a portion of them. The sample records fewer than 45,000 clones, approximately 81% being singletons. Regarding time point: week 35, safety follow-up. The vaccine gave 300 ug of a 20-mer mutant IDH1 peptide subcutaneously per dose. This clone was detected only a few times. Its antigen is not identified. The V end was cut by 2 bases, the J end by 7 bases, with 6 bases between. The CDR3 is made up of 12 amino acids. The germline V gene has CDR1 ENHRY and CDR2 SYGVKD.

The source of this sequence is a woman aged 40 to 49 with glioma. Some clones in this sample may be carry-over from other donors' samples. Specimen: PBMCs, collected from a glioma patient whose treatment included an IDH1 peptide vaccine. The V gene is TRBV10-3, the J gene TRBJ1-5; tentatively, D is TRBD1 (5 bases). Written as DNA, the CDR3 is TGTGCCATCAGTGAGGAGGGGCAGCCCCAGCATTTT. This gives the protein CAISEEGQPQHF.